Shown below are 21 T cell receptor beta chains from a single sample sequenced in a study of T cells in Graves' hyperthyroidism and ophthalmopathy. TCR beta CDR3 sequences were amplified from RNA transcripts. The study used the HTBI primer set for a first-round RT-PCR of the TCR CDR3. One entry per CDR3 protein, called by TCRdb with MiXCR from the multiplex PCR reads. The sample lists approximately 620,000 distinct CDR3 sequences, around 16% occurring once. The sequencing input was blood. All receptors derive from a woman aged 40 to 50 with Graves' ophthalmopathy.

The V call is TRBV10-2, the J call TRBJ2-7; D may be TRBD1 (5 bases). The germline CDR1 and CDR2 sequences are WSHSY and SAAADI. The CDR3 is made up of 14 amino acids. With 4 bases removed from V and 2 bases from J, the gap between germline ends came to 12 bases. The CDR3 loop reads CASSATAITYEQYF. The DNA of the CDR3 is TGCGCCAGCAGTGCGACAGCCATTACCTACGAGCAGTACTTC.

The V and J genes are TRBV13 and TRBJ1-6, with 7 bases fitting TRBD1. This CDR3 has 15 residues. The J segment lost 7 bases and the V segment lost 5 bases, leaving 8 bases of the junction unmatched. Germline V lookup: CDR1 PRHDT, CDR2 FYEKMQ (reference sequence). This chain's CDR3 is CASSPGQPNNSPLHF. DNA of the CDR3: TGTGCCAGCAGCCCGGGACAGCCGAACAATTCACCCCTCCACTTT.

This clonotype has at least ten counts. The chain employs TRBV20-1 and TRBJ2-2; 11 nucleotides line up with TRBD2. V lost 6 bases and J lost 4; bases outside the gene matches: 4. Germline assignment: CDR1 DFQATT and CDR2 SNEGSKA (reference sequence). CDR3 length equals 14 residues. In nucleotides, the CDR3 is TGCAGTGCAAAAGGACTAGCGGGCACCGGGGAGCTGTTTTTT. Residues: CSAKGLAGTGELFF.

This chain links TRBV6-4 with TRBJ2-1, with 12 positions matching TRBD2. The CDR3 is made up of 15 amino acids. Germline V lookup: CDR1 MRHNA, CDR2 SNTAGT. J gave up 8 bases and V 2 bases, and 4 bases lay outside the gene matches. The CDR3 is CASSDRLAGAYEQFF. The DNA of the CDR3 is TGTGCCAGCAGTGACAGACTAGCGGGAGCCTATGAGCAGTTCTTC.

This clonotype was seen a few times. The rearrangement joins TRBV7-3 to TRBJ1-1; a possible D gene is TRBD1 (6 bases). V was cut by 2 bases and J by 0 bases, with 13 bases left in between. The CDR3 sequence is 16 residues long. Germline V lookup: CDR1 SGHTA, CDR2 FQGTGA. This CDR3 reads CASSLYGGKVNTEAFF. The CDR3 coding sequence is TGTGCCAGCAGCTTATATGGGGGCAAGGTGAACACTGAAGCTTTCTTT. The full variable domain, its missing parts supplied by reference TRBV7-3 and TRBJ1-1, is GAGVSQTPSNKVTEKGKYVELRCDPISGHTALYWYRQSLGQGPEFLIYFQGTGAADDSGLPNDRFFAVRPEGSVSTLKIQRTERGDSAVYLCASSLYGGKVNTEAFFGQGTRLTVV.

This clonotype was recorded at least ten times. V and J are TRBV2 and TRBJ2-1; perhaps TRBD2 as D (6 bases). The V end lost 3 bases, the J end lost 2 bases, and 11 bases lay between the germline ends. The germline CDR1 and CDR2 sequences are SNHLY and FYNNEI. The CDR3 has 15 amino acids. Here the CDR3 DNA reads TGTGCCAGCAGTGATTTTGGGACTGCCTACAATGAGCAGTTCTTC. It translates to CASSDFGTAYNEQFF.

This clonotype was counted many times. The chain uses TRBV7-9 and TRBJ2-5; D unresolved. The CDR3 has 12 amino acids. CDR1 and CDR2 (germline): SEHNR, FQNEAQ (reference sequence). V was shortened by 5 bases and J by 5 bases, with 9 bases between the two germline ends. The CDR3 sequence is CASSQAEETQYF. CDR3 coding DNA: TGTGCCAGCAGCCAGGCGGAGGAGACCCAGTACTTC.

Many counts were recorded for this clonotype. The chain recombines TRBV7-2 with TRBJ2-3; possibly TRBD2 for D (5 bases). Germline CDR1 reads SGHTA; CDR2 reads FQGNSA. V was pared by 6 bases and J by 4 bases, with 11 bases between. This CDR3 is built from 13 residues. Here the CDR3 reads CASSYTSSDTQYF. In DNA, the CDR3 is TGTGCCAGCAGTTACACTAGTTCAGATACGCAGTATTTT.

V is TRBV5-5 and J is TRBJ1-2; maybe TRBD1 (5 bases). The germline V and J ends were trimmed by 4 bases and 8 bases, with 15 bases remaining between them. The length of the CDR3 is 13 residues. The germline gives CDR1 SGHKS, CDR2 YYEKEE (reference sequence). The CDR3 loop reads CASSRQGSGGYTF. The CDR3 DNA reads as TGTGCCAGCAGCCGCCAGGGCTCTGGGGGCTACACCTTC.

The chain has TRBV6-6 and TRBJ2-1; D perhaps matches TRBD1 (6 bases). V was clipped by 0 bases and J by 7 bases, with 10 bases between them. Germline V gene lookup returns CDR1 MNHNY and CDR2 SVGAGI (reference sequence). The CDR3 has 14 residues. CDR3 nucleotides: TGTGCCAGCAGTTACTCGGACAGTTCAAATGAGCAGTTCTTC. Encoded protein: CASSYSDSSNEQFF.

The V gene is TRBV6-1, the J gene TRBJ2-7, with TRBD2 identical over 7 bases. V dropped 2 bases and J dropped 7; count of bases not matched to a gene: 8. This CDR3 spans 14 amino acids. Germline loops: CDR1 MNHNS, CDR2 SASEGT. CDR3 DNA: TGTGCCAGCAGTGAATCGGCGGGAGCGGGAGAGCAGTACTTC. Translated, it gives CASSESAGAGEQYF.

This clonotype was seen at least ten times. The chain uses TRBV19 and TRBJ1-5; 7 nucleotides line up with TRBD1. CDR1 and CDR2 (germline): LNHDA, SQIVND (reference sequence). The J segment lost 0 bases and the V segment lost 4 bases, leaving 12 bases of the junction unmatched. The CDR3 is 18 amino acids. The CDR3 protein is CASSTRFRQGYSNQPQHF. CDR3 bases: TGTGCCAGTAGTACCCGATTTCGACAGGGTTATAGCAATCAGCCCCAGCATTTT.

This clonotype was recorded many times. The chain carries TRBV5-1 and TRBJ2-5, with TRBD1 identical over 7 bases. Germline CDR1 and CDR2: SGHRS and YFSETQ. Unmatched junction bases numbered 20, after V lost 4 bases and J lost 8 bases. CDR3 size: 17 residues. CDR3 sequence (DNA): TGCGCCAGCAGCCCTAACACTGCGACAGGGCCCCGCGACACCCAGTACTTC. Its translation: CASSPNTATGPRDTQYF.

This clonotype has a handful of counts. This rearrangement joins TRBV14 to TRBJ2-1; 7 positions match TRBD2. Germline assignment: CDR1 SGHDN and CDR2 FVKESK. This CDR3 region has 17 residues. Losses at the gene ends were 1 base for V and 2 bases for J; bases not matched to a gene: 8. CDR3 in amino acids: CASSQANSGFTYNEQFF. CDR3 bases: TGTGCCAGCAGCCAAGCGAATAGCGGGTTCACCTACAATGAGCAGTTCTTC.

This clonotype has a count of ten or more. V usage is TRBV10-3 and J usage is TRBJ1-1, with 9 bases that match TRBD1. The CDR3 loop spans 15 amino acids. Germline V gives CDR1 ENHRY, CDR2 SYGVKD. Trimming at V came to 6 bases and at J to 1 base, leaving 6 bases not matched to a gene. The CDR3 nucleotides are TGTGCCATCAGCAGCCAGGGACAGGGGAACACTGAAGCTTTCTTT. Its protein is CAISSQGQGNTEAFF.

This clonotype was recorded many times. The V gene is TRBV24-1, the J gene TRBJ2-1; 8 bases map to TRBD2. The CDR3 loop spans 19 amino acids. Germline trimming cut 1 base from V and 2 bases from J; bases unmatched to any gene: 12. Looked up from germline, CDR1 is KGHDR and CDR2 is SFDVKD. CDR3 DNA: TGTGCCACCAGTGATTTCGATCCGGGTCTCGGGAGGGCCTACAATGAGCAGTTCTTC. Translation gives CATSDFDPGLGRAYNEQFF.

J is TRBJ2-2 and V is TRBV4-1; possible D gene TRBD2, 6 bases. The germline V gene has CDR1 MGHRA and CDR2 YSYEKL. The V and J ends lost 0 bases and 4 bases respectively, with 12 bases between them. The CDR3 has 16 amino acids. DNA for the CDR3: TGCGCCAGCAGCCAAGATAAAGTGGGAGGCACCGGGGAGCTGTTTTTT. Its translation is CASSQDKVGGTGELFF.

This clonotype was counted at least ten times. The rearrangement links TRBV5-1 to TRBJ2-2; D unclear. In germline, CDR1 is SGHRS, CDR2 YFSETQ. The CDR3 length is 12 residues. V lost 5 bases and J lost 6, with 8 bases in between. The CDR3 DNA reads TGCGCCAGCAGTTGGTCGGCCGGGGAGCTGTTTTTT. Translating gives CASSWSAGELFF.

This chain links TRBV7-2 with TRBJ2-1; TRBD1 or TRBD2 may be the D gene (5 bases each). Trimming pared 6 bases from V and 6 bases from J, leaving 21 bases between. Germline V CDR1 and CDR2: SGHTA, FQGNSA. CDR3 length: 16 residues. Here the CDR3 DNA reads TGTGCCAGCAGTCCCGCAACAATGGGGACCTGCAATGAGCAGTTCTTC. Its protein is CASSPATMGTCNEQFF.

The chain uses TRBV18 and TRBJ2-5; TRBD2 might be the D (5 bases). The CDR3 consists of 16 residues. V was shortened by 3 bases and J by 4 bases, with 18 bases between the two germline ends. Germline CDR1 is KGHSH and CDR2 is LQKENI. DNA of the CDR3: TGTGCCAGCTCACCTCGGGCTGACGCCCTAGCAGAGACCCAGTACTTC. Protein sequence: CASSPRADALAETQYF. The entire variable domain, with the rest obtained from reference TRBV18 and TRBJ2-5, is as follows: NAGVMQNPRHLVRRRGQEARLRCSPMKGHSHVYWYRQLPEEGLKFMVYLQKENIIDESGMPKERFSAEFPKEGPSILRIQQVVRGDSAAYFCASSPRADALAETQYFGPGTRLLVL.

This clonotype showed up just a few times. Being one base from a much bigger clone, this may be a read error. This rearrangement joins TRBV7-2 to TRBJ2-1; possibly TRBD2 for D (8 bases). Germline V CDR1 and CDR2: SGHTA, FQGNSA. The CDR3 sequence is 15 residues long. The CDR3 is CASGLAGQLGNEQFF. The CDR3 DNA reads as TGTGCCAGCGGCTTAGCGGGACAGCTGGGGAATGAGCAGTTCTTC.